A selection of T cell receptor beta chains follows, all from one sample in a study of T cell changes during pregnancy in multiple sclerosis. Profiling relied on immunoSEQ multiplex PCR, and the TCRdb table lists in-frame clones only, not all of them. The sample has about 68,000 clones, about 92% seen once. Sample: peripheral blood, taken in the second trimester of pregnancy. The receptors derive from a female donor in good health, enrolled as a control in a pregnancy study. Both conserved end residues are part of each CDR3. A D gene is named only where the DNA matches it firmly. Only part of the rows carry a size: once, few, many, or a class if the clone is expanded.

TRBJ2-5 once . TRBV5-4 TGTGCCAGCAGCTTGACAGGGGAGGCGAGACCCCAGTACTTC CASSLTGEARPQYF
TRBJ2-1 . . TRBV28 TGTGCCAGCAGTTTTGTGGGGACTTGGTTCTTC CASSFVGTWFF
TRBJ2-5 . TRBD2 TRBV7-3 TGTGCCAGCAGCACTCTAGCGGGAGGTCAAGAGACCCAGTACTTC CASSTLAGGQETQYF
TRBJ2-1 . TRBD2 TRBV4-3 TGCGCCAGCAGCCCCGAGGTAGCGGGAGGGCCAAATGAGCAGTTCTTC CASSPEVAGGPNEQFF
TRBJ2-5 . TRBD1 TRBV5-4 TGTGCCAGCAGCATACAGGGGCGAGGTTTTGGAGAGACCCAGTACTTC CASSIQGRGFGETQYF
TRBJ1-1 . TRBD1 TRBV7-9 TGTGCCAGCAGCCCGAGGGACAGGGGGAACACTGAAGCTTTCTTT CASSPRDRGNTEAFF
TRBJ2-7 . . TRBV19 TGTGCCAGTAGTACGGGGTACGAGCAGTACTTC CASSTGYEQYF
TRBJ2-5 . TRBD1 TRBV25-1 TGTGCCAGCACCGACAGGGAACGGGAGACCCAGTACTTC CASTDRERETQYF
TRBJ1-1 few . TRBV30 TGTGCCTGGAGTGTAACGGTGAACACTGAAGCTTTCTTT CAWSVTVNTEAFF
TRBJ2-3 . TRBD1 TRBV5-4 TGTGCCAGCAGCTTGACCGACGGGACAGTCAATTCAGATACGCAGTATTTT CASSLTDGTVNSDTQYF
TRBJ1-3 . TRBD1 TRBV7-9 TGTGCCAGCTGGGGCGACAGGGGGCCTGGAAACACCATATATTTT CASWGDRGPGNTIYF
TRBJ2-7 few . TRBV29-1 TGCAGCGTCGGAACGGGAGAGCATGAGCAGTACTTC CSVGTGEHEQYF
TRBJ2-2 . TRBD2 TRBV27 TGTGCCAGCAGTTATAGCGGGATTACCGGGGAGCTGTTTTTT CASSYSGITGELFF
TRBJ2-1 . TRBD2 TRBV9 TGTGCCAGCAGCGTAGTGGTAGCGGGAGTAGATGAGCAGTTCTTC CASSVVVAGVDEQFF
TRBJ2-2 . . TRBV9 TGTGCCAGCAGCCCTATTGGACAGACCGGGGAGCTGTTTTTT CASSPIGQTGELFF
TRBJ2-3 . TRBD1 TRBV29-1 TGCAGCGTGGGACAGGGGACCACAGATACGCAGTATTTT CSVGQGTTDTQYF
TRBJ1-3 . . TRBV30 TGTGCCTGGAAAGGGCTCCGGGACACTTTCCGCTCTGGAAACACCATATATTTT CAWKGLRDTFRSGNTIYF
TRBJ1-4 . . TRBV4-1 TGCGCCAGCAGCCTCCCTGGAGCAACTAATGAAAAACTGTTTTTT CASSLPGATNEKLFF
TRBJ1-2 . . TRBV10-3 TGTGCCATCAGTGATGCAGAACAGGGATACGGCTACACCTTC CAISDAEQGYGYTF
TRBJ1-4 . TRBD1 TRBV6-1 TGTGCCAGCGATCCGACAGGGCATGAAAAACTGTTTTTT CASDPTGHEKLFF
TRBJ2-3 . . TRBV6-4 TGTGCCAGCAGTCAGGGGGAGGCCTCGAATACGCAGTATTTT CASSQGEASNTQYF
TRBJ1-4 . TRBD1 TRBV7-9 TGTGCCAGCAGCTTAGAGAGGACAGGGGGTGAAAAACTGTTTTTT CASSLERTGGEKLFF
TRBJ1-5 . . TRBV2 TGTGCCGGGAGCACCGATCAAGGCAATCAGCCCCAGCATTTT CAGSTDQGNQPQHF